The 13 T cell receptor beta chains reported below all come from one sample, sequenced in a study of PD-L1 blockade in urothelial cancer. Method: immunoSEQ multiplex PCR; TCRdb's copy keeps in-frame clones and lacks some. The sample shows about 82,000 clones, 82% of them seen only once. The specimen was PBMCs, collected around atezolizumab (anti-PD-L1) treatment. The receptor source for this set is a man aged 65-85 years with urothelial cancer.

The chain uses TRBV5-6 and TRBJ2-2; D is undetermined. This CDR3 has 17 amino acids. V was trimmed by 3 bases and J by 6 bases, leaving 21 bases between them. Germline loops: CDR1 SGHDT, CDR2 YYEEEE. For the CDR3, the DNA is TGTGCCAGCAGCTCCTCTGACCCGACTCGAGGTGCCGGGGAGCTGTTTTTT. Amino acids: CASSSSDPTRGAGELFF.

This chain uses TRBV10-1 with TRBJ2-3; 7 bases are shared with TRBD2. The CDR3 runs 14 residues. The germline V gene has CDR1 WNHNN and CDR2 SYGVQD (reference sequence). Unmatched junction bases numbered 7, after V lost 3 bases and J lost 7 bases. Here the CDR3 reads CASSDRDYTYTQYF. CDR3 nucleotides: TGCGCCAGCAGTGACCGGGACTACACGTATACGCAGTATTTT.

The chain links TRBV6-7 to TRBJ2-7; possibly TRBD1 for D (6 bases). TRBV6-7 is identified as an open reading frame with a role that is uncertain. The V gene lost 9 bases and the J gene lost 3 bases, with 18 bases spanning the gap. The CDR3 extends over 14 amino acids. CDR3 amino acids: CARWDISSFYEQYF. The CDR3 DNA reads as TGTGCCAGATGGGACATCAGTTCTTTCTACGAGCAGTACTTC.

The gene calls are TRBV5-1 and TRBJ2-1; weak D call: TRBD2 (5 bases). Trimming took 3 bases from V and 6 from J, leaving 10 bases between them. CDR1 and CDR2 from the germline V gene are SGHRS and YFSETQ. The CDR3 is 13 amino acids. DNA of the CDR3: TGCGCCAGCAGCTGGGCGGAGGTCAATGAGCAGTTCTTC. Protein: CASSWAEVNEQFF.

This clone was seen a single time. V gene TRBV5-1 combines with J gene TRBJ2-5; D may be TRBD2 (8 bases). V dropped 4 bases and J dropped 3 bases, with 19 bases sitting between them. The germline CDR1 and CDR2 sequences are SGHRS and YFSETQ. CDR3 length equals 16 residues. The CDR3 reads CASSRGGQPREETQYF. The DNA for the CDR3 is TGCGCCAGCAGCCGGGGGGGACAGCCAAGGGAAGAGACCCAGTACTTC. The full variable domain, in which reference TRBV5-1 and TRBJ2-5 provide the parts outside the CDR3, is KAGVTQTPRYLIKTRGQQVTLSCSPISGHRSVSWYQQTPGQGLQFLFEYFSETQRNKGNFPGRFSGRQFSNSRSEMNVSTLELGDSALYLCASSRGGQPREETQYFGPGTRLLVL.

The gene calls are TRBV10-1 and TRBJ1-1; 7 nucleotides match TRBD1. V was clipped by 7 bases and J by 5 bases; unmatched bases: 4. Germline CDR1 reads WNHNN; CDR2 reads SYGVQD (reference sequence). This CDR3 contains 12 residues. The CDR3 bases are TGCGCCAGCACCGACAGGGTGACTGAAGCTTTCTTT. This codes for CASTDRVTEAFF.

This clone was found many times. The V and J genes are TRBV6-1 and TRBJ2-7, with 8 bases aligning to TRBD1. J gave up 4 bases and V 5 bases, and 7 bases lay outside the gene matches. The germline V gene has CDR1 MNHNS and CDR2 SASEGT. The CDR3 contains 14 residues. The chain's CDR3 is CASSPGTGSYEQYF. The CDR3 bases are TGTGCCAGCAGTCCCGGGACAGGCTCATACGAGCAGTACTTC.

The chain employs TRBV4-2 and TRBJ2-5; tentatively, D is TRBD1 (5 bases). V was trimmed by 0 bases and J by 4 bases, leaving 18 bases between them. The CDR3 contains 17 residues. Germline values: CDR1 LGHNA, CDR2 YNFKEQ. In DNA form, the CDR3 reads TGTGCCAGCAGCCAAGATCTGATAGGGGAAGAAGGAGAGACCCAGTACTTC. Protein product: CASSQDLIGEEGETQYF.

The chain has TRBV4-1 and TRBJ2-3; 7 nucleotides match TRBD1. CDR3 length equals 16 residues. Germline CDR1 MGHRA, CDR2 YSYEKL. The V and J ends lost 1 base and 1 base, in that order; junction bases with no gene match: 5. The CDR3 reads CASSQAYGTGTDTQYF. CDR3 DNA: TGCGCCAGCAGCCAAGCCTACGGGACAGGCACAGATACGCAGTATTTT.

By share, this clone ranks as medium-sized (0.01 to 0.1%). The chain carries TRBV7-9 and TRBJ1-1; D possibly corresponds to TRBD1 (5 bases). V lost 5 bases and J lost 5, with 9 bases in between. The CDR3 runs 12 residues. The germline CDR1 and CDR2 sequences are SEHNR and FQNEAQ (reference sequence). The CDR3 coding sequence is TGTGCCAGCAGCCGGGGGGGGACTGAAGCTTTCTTT. Translating it yields CASSRGGTEAFF. Based on the CDR3 plus reference TRBV7-9 and TRBJ1-1, the full variable domain is DTGVSQNPRHKITKRGQNVTFRCDPISEHNRLYWYRQTLGQGPEFLTYFQNEAQLEKSRLLSDRFSAERPKGSFSTLEIQRTEQGDSAMYLCASSRGGTEAFFGQGTRLTVV.

V gene TRBV9 combines with J gene TRBJ2-3; D might be TRBD2 (6 bases). V gave up 3 bases and J gave up 2 bases, with 16 bases separating them. The germline V gene has CDR1 SGDLS and CDR2 YYNGEE. This CDR3 comprises 16 residues. The CDR3 protein is CASSASSVGPTDTQYF. DNA for the CDR3: TGTGCCAGCAGCGCATCTAGCGTCGGTCCCACAGATACGCAGTATTTT.

The rearrangement uses TRBV4-2 and TRBJ2-3; 14 nucleotides match TRBD2. Unmatched junction bases numbered 14, after V lost 3 bases and J lost 9 bases. There are 18 residues in the CDR3. Germline loops: CDR1 LGHNA, CDR2 YNFKEQ. CDR3 DNA: TGTGCCAGCAGCCATCCTCCCGGGACTAGCGGGGGAGGGGCGACGCAGTATTTT. This translates into CASSHPPGTSGGGATQYF.

The J gene is TRBJ2-1, the V gene TRBV7-9; possibly TRBD1 for D (5 bases). The V gene's germline CDR1 is SEHNR and CDR2 FQNEAQ (reference sequence). This CDR3 spans 15 amino acids. The V and J ends lost 5 bases and 7 bases respectively, with 18 bases between them. This CDR3 is CASSAKLRVGNEQFF. The DNA for the CDR3 is TGTGCCAGCAGCGCCAAACTCAGGGTGGGGAATGAGCAGTTCTTC.